A selection of T cell receptor beta chains follows, all from one sample in a study of blood T cell repertoires in COVID-19. Profiling relied on immunoSEQ multiplex PCR, and the TCRdb table lists in-frame clones only, not all of them. The table records about 200,000 clones, roughly 90% of them present only once. Sequenced: peripheral blood. These receptors originate from a woman between 45 and 65 years old with acute or convalescent COVID-19. CDR3s include the opening cysteine and the closing phenylalanine or tryptophan. The D gene is left open where the match is weak. Only some rows state a clone size, as once, few, many or a class for expanded clones.

J gene: TRBJ2-3
clone size: .
D gene: .
V gene: TRBV7-2
CDR3 DNA: TGTGCCAGCAGCTTTAGGGGGGGAGGCACAGATACGCAGTATTTT
CDR3 protein: CASSFRGGGTDTQYF

J gene: TRBJ2-2
clone size: few
D gene: TRBD1
V gene: TRBV30
CDR3 DNA: TGTGCCTGGAGCCTTAACCCACAGGGGACCGGGGAGCTGTTTTTT
CDR3 protein: CAWSLNPQGTGELFF

J gene: TRBJ2-3
clone size: .
D gene: TRBD2
V gene: TRBV5-5
CDR3 DNA: TGTGCCAGCAGCTTGCATCGTCTAGCGGGGGGAGCAGATACGCAGTATTTT
CDR3 protein: CASSLHRLAGGADTQYF

J gene: TRBJ1-2
clone size: .
D gene: .
V gene: TRBV12-3/TRBV12-4
CDR3 DNA: TGTGCCAGCAGACGGGAGGGAAACTATGGCTACACCTTC
CDR3 protein: CASRREGNYGYTF

J gene: TRBJ1-1
clone size: .
D gene: .
V gene: TRBV29-1
CDR3 DNA: TGCAGCGGCGTCGGGGGTGGGGGCACTGAAGCTTTCTTT
CDR3 protein: CSGVGGGGTEAFF

J gene: TRBJ2-7
clone size: few
D gene: TRBD2
V gene: TRBV3-1/TRBV3-2
CDR3 DNA: TGTGCCAGCAGCTATCGGACTAGCGGGAGCGGATGGTCCTACGAGCAGTACTTC
CDR3 protein: CASSYRTSGSGWSYEQYF

J gene: TRBJ1-5
clone size: .
D gene: .
V gene: TRBV19
CDR3 DNA: TGTGCCAGTAGTACCTCCGGGGGCAATCAGCCCCAGCATTTT
CDR3 protein: CASSTSGGNQPQHF

J gene: TRBJ2-7
clone size: .
D gene: .
V gene: TRBV4-3
CDR3 DNA: TGCGCCAGCAGCCAAGATTATGGCAGGGCCCTTTGGGAGCAGTACTTC
CDR3 protein: CASSQDYGRALWEQYF

J gene: TRBJ2-1
clone size: .
D gene: .
V gene: TRBV7-2
CDR3 DNA: TGTGCCGTGGGCCAATCACGTAGCTCCTACAATGAGCAGTTCTTC
CDR3 protein: CAVGQSRSSYNEQFF

J gene: TRBJ2-1
clone size: .
D gene: .
V gene: TRBV4-3
CDR3 DNA: TGCGCCAGCAGCCAAGAGGCGGCACTACCAATGCAGTTCTTC
CDR3 protein: CASSQEAALPMQFF

J gene: TRBJ2-7
clone size: .
D gene: .
V gene: TRBV9
CDR3 DNA: TGTGCCAGCAGCGCGACAGGCACCCAGGGCTACGAGCAGTACTTC
CDR3 protein: CASSATGTQGYEQYF

J gene: TRBJ2-4
clone size: .
D gene: .
V gene: TRBV28
CDR3 DNA: TGTGCCAGCAGTTTTGGAGGAGGGCGGGACAAAAACATTCAGTACTTC
CDR3 protein: CASSFGGGRDKNIQYF

J gene: TRBJ2-7
clone size: .
D gene: .
V gene: TRBV14
CDR3 DNA: TGTGCCAGCAGCCTCGACAGAAACTCCTACGAGCAGTACTTC
CDR3 protein: CASSLDRNSYEQYF

J gene: TRBJ2-3
clone size: .
D gene: TRBD2
V gene: TRBV27
CDR3 DNA: TGTGCCAGCAGTTTTGGAGCGGGAGGTACAGATACGCAGTATTTT
CDR3 protein: CASSFGAGGTDTQYF

J gene: TRBJ2-5
clone size: .
D gene: TRBD2
V gene: TRBV18
CDR3 DNA: TGTGCCAGCTCACCACTTGGGACTAGCCGGAAGACCCAGTACTTC
CDR3 protein: CASSPLGTSRKTQYF

J gene: TRBJ1-2
clone size: .
D gene: .
V gene: TRBV10-3
CDR3 DNA: TGTGCCATCAGTGAGTCGAAAAGGGAGGGCTACACCTTC
CDR3 protein: CAISESKREGYTF

J gene: TRBJ1-4
clone size: few
D gene: .
V gene: TRBV9
CDR3 DNA: TGTGCCAGCAGCCCCAGTGGGGCGACTAATGAAAAACTGTTTTTT
CDR3 protein: CASSPSGATNEKLFF

J gene: TRBJ2-3
clone size: .
D gene: TRBD2
V gene: TRBV9
CDR3 DNA: TGTGCCAGCAGCGCGGGACTAGCGGGGGGATCCACAGATACGCAGTATTTT
CDR3 protein: CASSAGLAGGSTDTQYF

J gene: TRBJ2-7
clone size: .
D gene: .
V gene: TRBV29-1
CDR3 DNA: TGCAGCGGGACTGCCAGTGACGAGCAGTACTTC
CDR3 protein: CSGTASDEQYF

J gene: TRBJ1-1
clone size: few
D gene: .
V gene: TRBV29-1
CDR3 DNA: TGCAGCGCCTCGACAGCCATGAACACTGAAGCTTTCTTT
CDR3 protein: CSASTAMNTEAFF

J gene: TRBJ1-5
clone size: .
D gene: .
V gene: TRBV19
CDR3 DNA: TGTGCCAGTAGTATAGTCGGTCGCCAGCCCCAGCATTTT
CDR3 protein: CASSIVGRQPQHF

J gene: TRBJ2-5
clone size: .
D gene: .
V gene: TRBV18
CDR3 DNA: TGTGCCAGCTCACCACAAGGTGACTCACAAGAGACCCAGTACTTC
CDR3 protein: CASSPQGDSQETQYF

J gene: TRBJ2-4
clone size: .
D gene: .
V gene: TRBV9
CDR3 DNA: TGTGCCAGCAGCCCCCCCGGGTCCATGGGCATTCAGTACTTC
CDR3 protein: CASSPPGSMGIQYF

J gene: TRBJ2-3
clone size: .
D gene: TRBD2
V gene: TRBV24-1
CDR3 DNA: TGTGCCACCAGTGATGGTGCGGGGGGCACAGATACGCAGTATTTT
CDR3 protein: CATSDGAGGTDTQYF

J gene: TRBJ1-2
clone size: few
D gene: .
V gene: TRBV9
CDR3 DNA: TGTGCCAGCAGCGGCACCGGCGGCATCTATGGCTACACCTTC
CDR3 protein: CASSGTGGIYGYTF

J gene: TRBJ2-3
clone size: .
D gene: TRBD2
V gene: TRBV6-5
CDR3 DNA: TGTGCCAGCAGTCAGCGGGGGGGCTTTACGCAGTATTTT
CDR3 protein: CASSQRGGFTQYF

J gene: TRBJ2-7
clone size: .
D gene: TRBD2
V gene: TRBV30
CDR3 DNA: TGTGCCTGGACTATTAGCGGGGCAGGCGAGCAGTACTTC
CDR3 protein: CAWTISGAGEQYF